Below, 31 T cell receptor beta chains from the same sample are listed, as sequenced in a study of cytomegalovirus exposure and HLA in healthy donors. Primers for the PCR totalled 60 Vbeta and 13 Jbeta. Clones were sequenced by immunoSEQ multiplex PCR, and TCRdb holds only the in-frame ones, with some missing. Of tens of thousands of clones in the sample, roughly four fifths are singletons; the top ten hold 1.5% to 2%. The sequencing sample was made of PBMCs. The receptors come from a man younger than 35 in good health and CMV-seronegative.

The V and J genes are TRBV19 and TRBJ2-7; 10 nucleotides agree with TRBD2. V lost 3 bases and J lost 3; bases outside the gene matches: 5. Germline values: CDR1 LNHDA, CDR2 SQIVND (reference sequence). The CDR3 spans 15 residues. The CDR3 sequence is CASSMASGRDYEQYF. CDR3 DNA sequence: TGTGCCAGTAGTATGGCAAGCGGGAGGGACTACGAGCAGTACTTC. Looking up the rest from reference TRBV19 and TRBJ2-7 gives the full variable domain: DGGITQSPKYLFRKEGQNVTLSCEQNLNHDAMYWYRQDPGQGLRLIYYSQIVNDFQKGDIAEGYSVSREKKESFPLTVTSAQKNPTAFYLCASSMASGRDYEQYFGPGTRLTVT.

In DNA form, the CDR3 reads TGTGCCAGCAGGGCCGGGACAGGGGTCTACGAGCAGTACTTC. Translation: CASRAGTGVYEQYF. The chain combines TRBV5-6 with TRBJ2-7, with 10 positions matching TRBD1. V lost 5 bases, J lost 3 bases, and 5 bases stayed unmatched. CDR1 is SGHDT, CDR2 YYEEEE, per germline. The CDR3 covers 14 residues.

The V call is TRBV5-4, the J call TRBJ1-4; D might be TRBD1 (6 bases). Germline CDR1 SGHNT, CDR2 YYREEE (reference sequence). This CDR3 has 12 amino acids. V was trimmed by 3 bases and J by 10 bases, leaving 10 bases between them. CDR3 DNA sequence: TGTGCCAGCAGCTATCGAGGGGGAAAACTGTTTTTT. Its protein product is CASSYRGGKLFF.

V and J are TRBV11-3 and TRBJ1-2; D is unclear. This CDR3 has 15 amino acids. V was pared by 1 base and J by 7 bases, with 16 bases between. CDR1 and CDR2 from the germline V gene are SGHNT and YENEEA. CDR3 bases: TGTGCCAGCAGCTTAGGGCGGGCTCATGGGTGTGGCTACACCTTC. Protein product: CASSLGRAHGCGYTF.

The chain is built from TRBV2 and TRBJ2-5; 7 bases are a match to TRBD1. CDR3 length equals 13 residues. CDR1 is SNHLY, CDR2 FYNNEI, per germline. V lost 7 bases, J lost 5 bases, and 7 bases stayed unmatched. The CDR3 coding sequence is TGTGCCAGCAATAACAGGGGTGGGGAGACCCAGTACTTC. Encoded protein: CASNNRGGETQYF.

The table lists this clone with a count of one. This chain links TRBV7-3 with TRBJ2-5; D is perhaps TRBD2 (5 bases). CDR3 length: 16 residues. Trimming removed 5 bases from V and 5 bases from J, with 21 bases in between. Looked up from germline, CDR1 is SGHTA and CDR2 is FQGTGA. CDR3: CASSLGDYSEVETQYF. CDR3 nucleotide sequence: TGTGCCAGCAGCCTCGGTGACTATAGCGAGGTTGAGACCCAGTACTTC. Variable domain in full (rest from reference TRBV7-3 and TRBJ2-5): GAGVSQTPSNKVTEKGKYVELRCDPISGHTALYWYRQSLGQGPEFLIYFQGTGAADDSGLPNDRFFAVRPEGSVSTLKIQRTERGDSAVYLCASSLGDYSEVETQYFGPGTRLLVL.

The chain uses TRBV9 and TRBJ1-1, with a weak D call TRBD1 (5 bases). V lost 0 bases to trimming and J lost 0 bases, with 9 bases between them. Germline lookup yields CDR1 SGDLS and CDR2 YYNGEE. The CDR3 is 15 residues long. The CDR3 DNA reads TGTGCCAGCAGCGTAGGGGCAGGGATGAACACTGAAGCTTTCTTT. This translates into CASSVGAGMNTEAFF. Combining the CDR3 with reference TRBV9 and TRBJ1-1 gives the whole variable domain DSGVTQTPKHLITATGQRVTLRCSPRSGDLSVYWYQQSLDQGLQFLIQYYNGEERAKGNILERFSAQQFPDLHSELNLSSLELGDSALYFCASSVGAGMNTEAFFGQGTRLTVV.

The chain links TRBV7-9 to TRBJ1-4; 8 positions agree with TRBD1. The CDR3 contains 17 residues. Germline V CDR1 and CDR2: SEHNR, FQNEAQ (reference sequence). The V segment lost 3 bases and the J segment 5 bases; nucleotides outside the gene matches: 11. CDR3 loop: CASSFLLGQGRNEKLFF. The CDR3 DNA reads TGTGCCAGCAGCTTTCTCCTCGGACAGGGCAGAAATGAAAAACTGTTTTTT.

This clone was seen a handful of times. The chain recombines TRBV10-3 with TRBJ2-1, with 9 bases matching TRBD1. Germline V gene lookup returns CDR1 ENHRY and CDR2 SYGVKD. The CDR3 contains 14 residues. V lost 10 bases to trimming and J lost 5 bases; unmatched junction nucleotides: 9. The CDR3 nucleotides read TGTGCCACCAGCACAGGGGGCGTTCACAATGAGCAGTTCTTC. Encoded protein: CATSTGGVHNEQFF.

This clone has just a few counts. V gene TRBV18 combines with J gene TRBJ1-4; D remains ambiguous. CDR1 is KGHSH, CDR2 LQKENI, per germline. V lost 3 bases and J 5 bases, leaving 4 bases between the germline ends. The CDR3 is 12 residues long. The CDR3 DNA sequence: TGTGCCAGCTCACCTAAAAATGAAAAACTGTTTTTT. Amino acid sequence: CASSPKNEKLFF.

The V gene is TRBV6-1, the J gene TRBJ2-5, with 10 bases identical to TRBD2. Trimming at V came to 7 bases and at J to 5 bases, leaving 10 bases not matched to a gene. Germline CDR1 and CDR2: MNHNS and SASEGT. There are 15 residues in the CDR3. DNA for the CDR3: TGTGCCAGCAAGAGGCTAGCGGGGGTTGTGGAGACCCAGTACTTC. It is translated as CASKRLAGVVETQYF.

This clone was counted a single time. V is TRBV6-1 and J is TRBJ2-5; D call uncertain. The J call may be faulty, since TRBJ2-7 better matches the DNA end. Per the germline V gene, CDR1 is MNHNS and CDR2 is SASEGT. This CDR3 contains 11 residues. In nucleotides, the CDR3 is TGTGCCAGCAGTTCAAACTACGAGCAGTACTTC. Translation gives CASSSNYEQYF.

This clone was observed a handful of times. The chain joins TRBV29-1 to TRBJ2-2, with 8 bases that match TRBD2. This CDR3 region has 16 residues. Germline V gene lookup returns CDR1 SQVTM and CDR2 ANQGSEA. The V segment lost 4 bases and the J segment 4 bases; nucleotides outside the gene matches: 11. Here the CDR3 DNA reads TGCAGCGTTGGGGCGGGGGGCGCAGCCGGCACCGGGGAGCTGTTTTTT. Translation gives CSVGAGGAAGTGELFF.

This clone appeared once. The V gene is TRBV7-2, the J gene TRBJ2-2, with D possibly matching TRBD1 (5 bases). This CDR3 comprises 17 residues. V was clipped by 4 bases and J by 0 bases, with 15 bases between them. Germline loops: CDR1 SGHTA, CDR2 FQGNSA. The DNA of the CDR3 is TGTGCCAGCAGCTACGCGGCAGGGCGAGCGAACACCGGGGAGCTGTTTTTT. Encoded protein: CASSYAAGRANTGELFF. The whole variable domain, filled in from reference TRBV7-2 and TRBJ2-2, reads GAGVSQSPSNKVTEKGKDVELRCDPISGHTALYWYRQSLGQGLEFLIYFQGNSAPDKSGLPSDRFSAERTGGSVSTLTIQRTQQEDSAVYLCASSYAAGRANTGELFFGEGSRLTVL.

The chain is built from TRBV29-1 and TRBJ2-7, with 14 bases fitting TRBD2. The trim removed 5 bases at V and 6 bases at J, leaving 6 bases unmatched. Per the germline V gene, CDR1 is SQVTM and CDR2 is ANQGSEA. The CDR3 consists of 14 residues. CDR3 region: CSVSRTSGRLEQYF. Written as DNA, the CDR3 is TGCAGCGTTTCCAGGACTAGCGGGAGGCTCGAGCAGTACTTC.

Only one count was recorded for this clone. The V and J genes are TRBV6-7 and TRBJ2-4, with 9 bases that match TRBD2. TRBV6-7 is placed among ORFs of uncertain function. The CDR3 loop spans 19 amino acids. With V trimmed by 6 bases and J by 1 base, 16 bases remained unmatched. CDR3 sequence: CASSLQTGGRAGAKNIQYF. For the CDR3, the DNA is TGTGCCAGCAGCCTACAGACTGGCGGGAGGGCCGGGGCCAAAAACATTCAGTACTTC.

This rearrangement joins TRBV4-1 to TRBJ1-1, with a tentative D call TRBD1 (5 bases). Trimming removed 0 bases at V and 1 base at J, with 12 bases between. The CDR3 consists of 16 residues. CDR1 is MGHRA and CDR2 is YSYEKL in the germline V gene. As DNA, the CDR3 is TGCGCCAGCAGCCAAGAGGGTACAGGCACGAACACTGAAGCTTTCTTT. Translated, it gives CASSQEGTGTNTEAFF.

The chain has TRBV5-4 and TRBJ2-1; a possible D gene is TRBD1 (6 bases). V was cut by 3 bases and J by 7 bases, with 14 bases left in between. The CDR3 has 14 residues. In germline, CDR1 is SGHNT, CDR2 YYREEE (reference sequence). The DNA for the CDR3 is TGTGCCAGCAGCTCTGGACAGATGAGGAATGAGCAGTTCTTC. The encoded protein is CASSSGQMRNEQFF.

The V call is TRBV28, the J call TRBJ2-7, with D possibly TRBD1 on 6 matching bases. V was pared by 10 bases and J by 3 bases, with 13 bases between. The germline V gene has CDR1 MDHEN and CDR2 SYDVKM. This CDR3 region has 12 residues. CDR3 amino acids: CATQGTVYEQYF. The CDR3 coding sequence is TGTGCCACCCAGGGGACCGTCTACGAGCAGTACTTC.

The rearrangement uses TRBV4-1 and TRBJ2-7; D is possibly TRBD1 (5 bases). Trimming stripped 4 bases from V and 6 bases from J, with 13 bases between. The germline gives CDR1 MGHRA, CDR2 YSYEKL. The CDR3 is 13 residues long. This CDR3 is CASSRDLGREQYF. As DNA, the CDR3 is TGCGCCAGCAGCCGGGATTTGGGGCGCGAGCAGTACTTC.

J is TRBJ1-3 and V is TRBV28; TRBD1 might be the D (6 bases). Per germline, CDR1 MDHEN and CDR2 SYDVKM. The CDR3 totals 14 residues. V was pared by 5 bases and J by 2 bases, with 10 bases between. For the CDR3, the DNA is TGTGCCAGCAGTCCCGGGACACCTGGAAACACCATATATTTT. Protein: CASSPGTPGNTIYF.

The V and J genes are TRBV6-5 and TRBJ2-6; weak D call: TRBD2 (6 bases). This CDR3 is 14 amino acids long. Between the trimmed V and J ends, which lost 6 bases and 2 bases, there was a span of 8 bases. Germline V gene data show CDR1 as MNHEY and CDR2 as SVGAGI. The CDR3 sequence: CASRGEAGANVLTF. DNA for the CDR3: TGTGCCAGCAGAGGGGAGGCTGGGGCCAACGTCCTGACTTTC.

CDR3 in amino acids: CAWNRALEAFF. CDR3 DNA sequence: TGTGCCTGGAACAGAGCCCTTGAAGCTTTCTTT. The chain combines TRBV30 with TRBJ1-1; D unresolved. Germline lookup yields CDR1 GTSNPN and CDR2 SVGIG (reference sequence). This CDR3 is built from 11 residues. The V and J ends lost 4 bases and 7 bases respectively, with 10 bases between them. Full variable domain (missing parts from reference TRBV30 and TRBJ1-1): SQTIHQWPATLVQPVGSPLSLECTVEGTSNPNLYWYRQAAGRGLQLLFYSVGIGQISSEVPQNLSASRPQDRQFILSSKKLLLSDSGFYLCAWNRALEAFFGQGTRLTVV.

The V call is TRBV29-1, the J call TRBJ1-2; perhaps TRBD1 as D (6 bases). This CDR3 has 9 amino acids. CDR1 and CDR2 from the germline V gene are SQVTM and ANQGSEA. V lost 7 bases, J lost 8 bases, and 8 bases lay in between. CDR3 DNA sequence: TGCAGCGCTGGACAGGGCTACACCTTC. Its translation: CSAGQGYTF.

This clone was recorded only once. The V call is TRBV5-1, the J call TRBJ1-2; no reliable D call. The CDR3 consists of 13 residues. Trimming stripped 3 bases from V and 2 bases from J, with 8 bases between. From germline, CDR1 is SGHRS and CDR2 YFSETQ. Here the CDR3 DNA reads TGCGCCAGCAGCTACGGGGTCAACTATGGCTACACCTTC. Translated: CASSYGVNYGYTF.

This rearrangement joins TRBV11-2 to TRBJ1-6, with D perhaps matching TRBD1 (5 bases). Trimming removed 5 bases from V and 6 bases from J, with 8 bases in between. Germline CDR1 reads SGHAT; CDR2 reads FQNNGV. The CDR3 covers 13 residues. CDR3 sequence reads: CASSRGGNSPLHF. The CDR3 DNA is TGTGCCAGCAGCCGCGGGGGTAATTCACCCCTCCACTTT.

The gene calls are TRBV6-1 and TRBJ1-5, with TRBD1 matching 10 bases. Per the germline V gene, CDR1 is MNHNS and CDR2 is SASEGT. The ends lost 8 bases at V and 6 bases at J; junction bases unmatched: 10. This CDR3 comprises 15 residues. The CDR3 loop is CASLGDRGRSQPQHF. The CDR3, as DNA: TGTGCCAGCCTAGGCGACAGGGGGCGCAGTCAGCCCCAGCATTTT.

The chain couples TRBV30 to TRBJ1-5; the D gene is possibly TRBD1 (6 bases). The CDR3 runs 16 residues. V lost 0 bases and J 3 bases, leaving 15 bases between the germline ends. In germline, CDR1 is GTSNPN, CDR2 SVGIG (reference sequence). The CDR3 DNA follows: TGTGCCTGGAGTGTATACGGGACAAGTCCCAATCAGCCCCAGCATTTT. It translates to CAWSVYGTSPNQPQHF.

This clone came up a few times. The J gene is TRBJ1-2, the V gene TRBV19; 8 nucleotides agree with TRBD1. The germline CDR1 and CDR2 sequences are LNHDA and SQIVND (reference sequence). This CDR3 spans 13 amino acids. V lost 6 bases, J lost 3 bases, and 3 bases stayed unmatched. CDR3 in amino acids: CASRLDRDYGYTF. The CDR3 DNA sequence: TGTGCCAGTAGACTGGACAGGGACTATGGCTACACCTTC. The whole variable domain, filled in from reference TRBV19 and TRBJ1-2, reads DGGITQSPKYLFRKEGQNVTLSCEQNLNHDAMYWYRQDPGQGLRLIYYSQIVNDFQKGDIAEGYSVSREKKESFPLTVTSAQKNPTAFYLCASRLDRDYGYTFGSGTRLTVV.

This chain connects TRBV2 to TRBJ2-7, with D perhaps TRBD2 (5 bases). This CDR3 region has 14 residues. The germline CDR1 and CDR2 sequences are SNHLY and FYNNEI. The V gene lost 10 bases and the J gene lost 2 bases, with 18 bases spanning the gap. CDR3 sequence: CAIRGLGATYEQYF. CDR3 nucleotides: TGTGCCATCCGGGGTCTTGGCGCAACCTACGAGCAGTACTTC.

This clone came up once. The chain employs TRBV19 and TRBJ1-5; TRBD1 agrees at 8 bases. The CDR3 runs 15 residues. V shed 4 bases and J 5 bases; nucleotides not matched to a gene: 7. Germline loops: CDR1 LNHDA, CDR2 SQIVND (reference sequence). CDR3 residues: CASSKAGGVYQPQHF. The CDR3, as DNA: TGTGCCAGTAGTAAAGCAGGGGGCGTCTATCAGCCCCAGCATTTT.